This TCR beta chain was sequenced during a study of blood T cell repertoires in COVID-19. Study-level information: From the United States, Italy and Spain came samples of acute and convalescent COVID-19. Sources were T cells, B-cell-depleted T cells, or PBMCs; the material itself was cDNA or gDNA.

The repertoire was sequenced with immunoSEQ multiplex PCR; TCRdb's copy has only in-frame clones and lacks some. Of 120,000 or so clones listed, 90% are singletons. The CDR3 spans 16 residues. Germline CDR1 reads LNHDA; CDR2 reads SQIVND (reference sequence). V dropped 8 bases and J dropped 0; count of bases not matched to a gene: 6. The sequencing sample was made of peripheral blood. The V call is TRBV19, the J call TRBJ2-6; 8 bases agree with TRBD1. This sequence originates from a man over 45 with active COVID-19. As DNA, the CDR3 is TGTGCCAGTCCCGGGACAGGTCCCTCTGGGGCCAACGTCCTGACTTTC. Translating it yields CASPGTGPSGANVLTF.